Each of the 11 T cell receptor beta chains below was sequenced from the same sample in a study of T cell changes during pregnancy in multiple sclerosis (dated by TCRdb to the late 2010s). Library preparation used the immunoSEQ multiplex PCR assay. TCRdb stores this immuneACCESS table with in-frame sequences only. Part of the clones is absent; in the studies checked, under half of the shortfall reflects unresolved V genes, and no reason is known for the rest. The sample table shows about 79,000 clones, and around 93% are seen once. Approximately 0.75% of the sample is taken by the ten largest. Sample: peripheral blood, taken in the second trimester of pregnancy. These receptors all come from a female donor in good health, enrolled as a control in a pregnancy study.

V is TRBV30 and J is TRBJ2-2; D possibly corresponds to TRBD2 (7 bases). Germline loops: CDR1 GTSNPN, CDR2 SVGIG (reference sequence). The V gene lost 0 bases and the J gene lost 6 bases, with 11 bases spanning the gap. The CDR3 is made up of 14 amino acids. The CDR3 DNA sequence: TGTGCCTGGAGTGTGACGGGGGGCCCCGGGGAGCTGTTTTTT. Translated, it gives CAWSVTGGPGELFF.

The rearrangement uses TRBV5-4 and TRBJ1-3; D may be TRBD1 (6 bases). The CDR3 sequence is 15 residues long. CDR1 is SGHNT and CDR2 is YYREEE in the germline V gene (reference sequence). Trimming took 4 bases from V and 8 from J, leaving 19 bases between them. The CDR3 DNA reads TGTGCCAGCAGCGCAGGACAGCCATTAATGGACACCATATATTTT. Protein product: CASSAGQPLMDTIYF.

V gene TRBV27 combines with J gene TRBJ2-7; possibly TRBD1 for D (6 bases). Germline V gene sequence: CDR1 MNHEY, CDR2 SMNVEV (reference sequence). V lost 4 bases and J lost 0, with 13 bases in between. CDR3 length: 15 amino acids. In DNA, the CDR3 is TGTGCCAGCAGTTCAACCACAGGGAGCTCCTACGAGCAGTACTTC. This encodes CASSSTTGSSYEQYF.

The chain recombines TRBV7-9 with TRBJ1-3; 8 bases map to TRBD1. The CDR3 covers 15 residues. Germline CDR1 reads SEHNR; CDR2 reads FQNEAQ (reference sequence). J gave up 3 bases and V 5 bases, and 6 bases lay outside the gene matches. Here the CDR3 reads CASSPGQGYGNTIYF. The CDR3 region has the DNA TGTGCCAGCAGCCCCGGACAGGGATATGGAAACACCATATATTTT.

The chain carries TRBV7-9 and TRBJ1-1; unclear D gene. Trimming pared 4 bases from V and 3 bases from J, leaving 3 bases between. Germline V gives CDR1 SEHNR, CDR2 FQNEAQ (reference sequence). This CDR3 region has 11 residues. DNA of the CDR3: TGTGCCAGCAGCTCGGACACTGAAGCTTTCTTT. It codes for CASSSDTEAFF.

The chain combines TRBV7-3 with TRBJ2-3; D gene ambiguous. V lost 1 base and J lost 0, with 5 bases in between. The CDR3 runs 14 residues. The V gene's germline CDR1 is SGHTA and CDR2 FQGTGA. CDR3 DNA sequence: TGTGCCAGCAGCTTAATGGCTAGCACAGATACGCAGTATTTT. Encoded protein: CASSLMASTDTQYF.

The chain links TRBV2 to TRBJ2-7, with 10 bases aligning to TRBD1. Per the germline V gene, CDR1 is SNHLY and CDR2 is FYNNEI. V trimming: 7 bases; J trimming: 2 bases; junction bases outside the gene matches: 8. The CDR3 is 15 residues long. The CDR3 here is CASTPRGTGAYEQYF. The CDR3 nucleotides are TGTGCCAGCACCCCTCGGGGGACAGGGGCCTACGAGCAGTACTTC.

V usage is TRBV4-3 and J usage is TRBJ1-1; the D gene is possibly TRBD1 (6 bases). V was cut by 4 bases and J by 3 bases, with 18 bases left in between. The CDR3 spans 16 residues. Germline V gene data show CDR1 as LGHNA and CDR2 as YSLEER. CDR3 amino acids: CASSREGRGSYTEAFF. CDR3 nucleotide sequence: TGCGCCAGCAGCCGAGAAGGCAGGGGTTCGTACACTGAAGCTTTCTTT.

This chain uses TRBV9 with TRBJ1-1; D remains ambiguous. Germline loops: CDR1 SGDLS, CDR2 YYNGEE. The V and J ends lost 0 bases and 3 bases respectively, with 9 bases between them. This CDR3 comprises 14 residues. The CDR3 sequence: CASSVEEGYTEAFF. The CDR3, as DNA: TGTGCCAGCAGCGTAGAGGAGGGATACACTGAAGCTTTCTTT.

The chain is built from TRBV30 and TRBJ2-7; 8 bases fit TRBD1. The length of the CDR3 is 15 residues. CDR1 GTSNPN and CDR2 SVGIG come from the germline V gene (reference sequence). Trimming took 1 base from V and 6 from J; bases not matched to a gene: 11. Written as DNA, the CDR3 is TGTGCCTGGAGTGCTGCGGACAGGGATTTAGGCGAGCAGTACTTC. Its translation: CAWSAADRDLGEQYF.

This chain connects TRBV5-6 to TRBJ1-5; D unresolved. Germline V CDR1 and CDR2: SGHDT, YYEEEE. Trimming cost V 0 bases and J 7 bases, with 17 bases left between them. This CDR3 is 16 amino acids long. The CDR3 loop reads CASSLGREGREQPQHF. As DNA, the CDR3 is TGTGCCAGCAGCTTGGGGCGGGAAGGGCGAGAACAGCCCCAGCATTTT.